The 6 T cell receptor beta chains in this list originate from one sample, sequenced in a study of CD8 T cells in Susac syndrome. An amount of RNA that ranged from roughly 0.45 to 1 ug was reverse transcribed with random hexamers. MiXCR, applied by TCRdb to the immunoSEQ multiplex PCR reads, yields one record per CDR3 protein. Here the sample spans around 200,000 distinct CDR3 sequences, roughly 95% being singletons. The sample consisted of CD4+ T cells from PBMCs. The receptor set was obtained from a human donor with Susac syndrome.

This CDR3 reads CAFTGTNYGYTF. CDR3 nucleotide sequence: TGTGCCTTCACAGGGACTAACTATGGCTACACCTTC. The chain couples TRBV30 to TRBJ1-2; TRBD1 is a possible D gene (6 bases). Trimming took off 7 bases at V and 0 bases at J, with 9 bases between the two ends. The CDR3 runs to 12 residues. Germline V gene sequence: CDR1 GTSNPN, CDR2 SVGIG (reference sequence).

The chain couples TRBV18 to TRBJ2-7; D not resolved. Between the trimmed V and J ends, which lost 3 bases and 7 bases, there was a span of 22 bases. The CDR3 spans 16 residues. Germline V CDR1 and CDR2: KGHSH, LQKENI. This CDR3 reads CASSPTSPATGREQYF. For the CDR3, the DNA is TGTGCCAGCTCACCTACTTCCCCGGCCACGGGTAGGGAGCAGTACTTC.

The rearrangement links TRBV20-1 to TRBJ1-5, with TRBD1 as a possible D gene (6 bases). V lost 3 bases and J lost 4, with 16 bases in between. The CDR3 contains 15 residues. Looked up from germline, CDR1 is DFQATT and CDR2 is SNEGSKA (reference sequence). The CDR3 sequence is CSARPPSGQNQPQHF. The CDR3 DNA sequence: TGCAGTGCTAGGCCGCCTAGTGGACAGAATCAGCCCCAGCATTTT.

This chain uses TRBV20-1 with TRBJ2-2; D uncertain. V lost 0 bases and J 4 bases, leaving 9 bases between the germline ends. The length of the CDR3 is 14 residues. Per germline, CDR1 DFQATT and CDR2 SNEGSKA (reference sequence). This chain's CDR3 is CSARDEVSTGELFF. DNA for the CDR3: TGCAGTGCTAGAGATGAGGTGTCCACCGGGGAGCTGTTTTTT.

This chain joins TRBV12-3 or TRBV12-4 and TRBJ2-6; 8 bases line up with TRBD1. The CDR3 runs to 19 residues. J gave up 2 bases and V 7 bases, and 16 bases lay outside the gene matches. The CDR3 region is CASNKWRDRFDPGANVLTF. The CDR3 DNA reads as TGTGCCAGCAATAAATGGAGGGACAGGTTCGACCCTGGGGCCAACGTCCTGACTTTC.

The chain couples TRBV29-1 to TRBJ2-1; 13 nucleotides align to TRBD2. CDR1 and CDR2 (germline): SQVTM, ANQGSEA. The CDR3 has 13 residues. In DNA form, the CDR3 reads TGCAGTGGACTAGCGGGGGTTATAAATGAGCAGTTCTTC. It is translated as CSGLAGVINEQFF.